Detailed here is one T cell receptor (beta chain). Its target is unknown. The sample is drawn from a study of CD8 T cells in Susac syndrome. Overall study: Active disease was present in six of the sequenced Susac syndrome patients, and remission in about eight. At blood draw, Susac syndrome patients were therapy-naive, on corticosteroids, or on intravenous immunoglobulin alone.

Reverse transcription of about 0.5 to 1 ug RNA was carried out with random hexamers. TCRdb independently ran MiXCR on the immunoSEQ multiplex PCR reads; one entry per CDR3 protein. Of fewer than 140,000 distinct CDR3 sequences listed, approximately 94% are singletons. Study observations and caveats: By the study's own acknowledgment, its TCR sequencing and HLA analysis included relatively few individuals.

Germline V lookup: CDR1 DFQATT, CDR2 SNEGSKA (reference sequence). V lost 0 bases and J lost 0, with 11 bases in between. The CDR3 loop spans 15 amino acids. The clonotype comes from a human donor with Susac syndrome. The sequenced sample was CD8+ T cells from PBMCs. The chain employs TRBV20-1 and TRBJ1-1; D is ambiguous. Here the CDR3 reads CSARDLEIMNTEAFF. Written as DNA, the CDR3 is TGCAGTGCTAGAGATCTAGAGATCATGAACACTGAAGCTTTCTTT.